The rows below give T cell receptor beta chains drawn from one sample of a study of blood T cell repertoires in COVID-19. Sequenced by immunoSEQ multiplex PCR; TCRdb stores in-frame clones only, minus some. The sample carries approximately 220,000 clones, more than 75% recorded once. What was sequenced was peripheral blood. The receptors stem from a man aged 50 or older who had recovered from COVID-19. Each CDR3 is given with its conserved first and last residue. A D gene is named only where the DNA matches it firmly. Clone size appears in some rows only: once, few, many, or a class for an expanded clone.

TGTGCCAGTAGTAACAGGGGCACCGGGGAGCTGTTTTTT	CASSNRGTGELFF	.	TRBD1	TRBJ2-2	TRBV19
TGTGCCAGCTCACCGGAGACAGGGAACAATGAGCAGTTCTTC	CASSPETGNNEQFF	.	TRBD1	TRBJ2-1	TRBV18
TGTGCCAGCAGTGAAGATAGCGACTCCTACAATGAGCAGTTCTTC	CASSEDSDSYNEQFF	.	.	TRBJ2-1	TRBV6-1
TGTGCCACCAGTGGGCAGACTAGCGGAGATAGCACAGATACGCAGTATTTT	CATSGQTSGDSTDTQYF	.	TRBD2	TRBJ2-3	TRBV24-1
TGTGCCAGCAGTGCTCGGGGGGGAACTAACAATTCACCCCTCCACTTT	CASSARGGTNNSPLHF	once	.	TRBJ1-6	TRBV6-1
TGTGCCAGCAGCGGGAGTTCGAACACCGGGGAGCTGTTTTTT	CASSGSSNTGELFF	once	.	TRBJ2-2	TRBV21-1
TGTGCCAGCAGGACCTCTAGCGGCCTAACCTACGAGCAGTACTTC	CASRTSSGLTYEQYF	.	TRBD2	TRBJ2-7	TRBV28
TGTGCCAGCCGCCGTGGGTCACAGATAGGTGCTAGGGGTACGCAGTATTTT	CASRRGSQIGARGTQYF	once	.	TRBJ2-3	TRBV28
TGTGCCAGCAGTACGACAGGGATTAACTATGGCTACACCTTC	CASSTTGINYGYTF	.	TRBD1	TRBJ1-2	TRBV2
TGTGCCAGCAGCAATTCCCTCCAGGTCTACGAGCAGTACTTC	CASSNSLQVYEQYF	.	.	TRBJ2-7	TRBV6-5
TGTGCCAGCAGTTACGGGCAGGTCCCCGGGGAGCTGTTTTTT	CASSYGQVPGELFF	.	.	TRBJ2-2	TRBV6-5
TGCGCCAGCAGCTTCCCCGACAGGGGGAACACTGAAGCTTTCTTT	CASSFPDRGNTEAFF	.	TRBD1	TRBJ1-1	TRBV5-1